This T cell receptor beta chain was sequenced during a study of T cell responses to AZD1222 COVID-19 vaccine. As for this clone: Its matching antigen is unknown.

Sequenced by immunoSEQ multiplex PCR; TCRdb stores in-frame clones only, minus some. The sample lists fewer than 120,000 clones; around 81% were seen once. The germline CDR1 and CDR2 sequences are MNHEY and SVGEGT. The CDR3 loop spans 15 amino acids. V lost 2 bases to trimming and J lost 3 bases; unmatched junction nucleotides: 0. Study outcomes and limitations: Donors were mostly white British, more females; clonal diversity possibly underestimated. Regions 160-218 and 743-854 held dominance among vaccine-associated CD4 TCRs, which spanned spike.

The source of this sequence is an adult in good health. The genes are TRBV6-2 or TRBV6-3 and TRBJ2-1; TRBD2 agrees at 11 bases. The starting material was peripheral blood, obtained on day 0 of AZD1222 vaccination. In DNA form, the CDR3 reads TGTGCCAGCAGTTACACTAGCGGGAGCTACAATGAGCAGTTCTTC. Its translation: CASSYTSGSYNEQFF.